This T cell receptor beta chain was captured by sequencing in a study of blood T cells in healthy people across ages. Background on the study: The template switching approach captured approximately one barcoded beta molecule for every two T cells.

With respect to this clonotype: What it binds is unknown.

The germline gives CDR1 SGHTA, CDR2 FQGNSA. The V and J ends lost 5 bases and 0 bases, in that order; junction bases with no gene match: 8. The CDR3 contains 16 residues. Through a sample-barcoded 5' primer and a J-beta primer mix, a second PCR was run for about 6 to 11 cycles. A single record per CDR3 protein comes from TCRdb applying MiXCR to the 5' RACE reads. The sample lists approximately 690,000 distinct CDR3 sequences, over 40% occurring once. Overall study findings and caveats: Investigators viewed diversity estimates from one million T cells as underestimates, the study reported.

Healthy Caucasian individuals from Russia aged roughly 6 to 90 served as donors. The sequence derives from a man older than 75 in good health. This rearrangement joins TRBV7-2 to TRBJ1-1, with 8 bases matching TRBD1. Sequencing was performed on blood. Here the CDR3 DNA reads TGTGCCAGCAGCCCAAAGACAGGGGCCTTGAACACTGAAGCTTTCTTT. It specifies CASSPKTGALNTEAFF.